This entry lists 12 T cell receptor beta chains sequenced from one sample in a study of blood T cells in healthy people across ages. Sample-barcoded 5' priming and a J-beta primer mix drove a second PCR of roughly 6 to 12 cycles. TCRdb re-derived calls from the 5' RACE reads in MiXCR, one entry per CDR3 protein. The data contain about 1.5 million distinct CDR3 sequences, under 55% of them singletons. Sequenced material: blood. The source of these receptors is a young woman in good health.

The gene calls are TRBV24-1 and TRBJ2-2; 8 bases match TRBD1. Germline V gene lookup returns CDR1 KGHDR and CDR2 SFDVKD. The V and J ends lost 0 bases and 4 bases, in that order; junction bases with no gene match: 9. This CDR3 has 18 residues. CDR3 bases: TGTGCCACCAGTGATTTGGCAACAGGGGGAAGAGGCACCGGGGAGCTGTTTTTT. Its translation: CATSDLATGGRGTGELFF.

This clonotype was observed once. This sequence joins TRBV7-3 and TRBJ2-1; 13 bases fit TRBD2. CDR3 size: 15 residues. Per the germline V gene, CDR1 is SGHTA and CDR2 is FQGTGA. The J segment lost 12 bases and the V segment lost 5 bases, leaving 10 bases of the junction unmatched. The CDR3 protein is CASSQTSGRGYGQFF. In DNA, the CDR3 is TGTGCCAGCAGCCAAACTAGCGGGAGGGGATATGGGCAGTTCTTC. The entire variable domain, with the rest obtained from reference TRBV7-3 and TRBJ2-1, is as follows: GAGVSQTPSNKVTEKGKYVELRCDPISGHTALYWYRQSLGQGPEFLIYFQGTGAADDSGLPNDRFFAVRPEGSVSTLKIQRTERGDSAVYLCASSQTSGRGYGQFFGPGTRLTVL.

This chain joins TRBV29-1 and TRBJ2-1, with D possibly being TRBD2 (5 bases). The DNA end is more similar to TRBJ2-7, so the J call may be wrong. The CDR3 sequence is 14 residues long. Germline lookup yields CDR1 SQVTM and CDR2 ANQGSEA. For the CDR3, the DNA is TGCAGCGTCGCACTCCGGGAAACCTACAATGAGCAGTACTTC. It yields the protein CSVALRETYNEQYF.

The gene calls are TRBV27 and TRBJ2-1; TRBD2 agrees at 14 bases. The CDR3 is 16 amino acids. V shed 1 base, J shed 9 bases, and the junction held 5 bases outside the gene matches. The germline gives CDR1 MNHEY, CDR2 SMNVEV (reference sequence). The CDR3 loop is CASSLYGTSGGAEQFF. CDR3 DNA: TGTGCCAGCAGTTTATATGGGACTAGCGGGGGTGCTGAGCAGTTCTTC.

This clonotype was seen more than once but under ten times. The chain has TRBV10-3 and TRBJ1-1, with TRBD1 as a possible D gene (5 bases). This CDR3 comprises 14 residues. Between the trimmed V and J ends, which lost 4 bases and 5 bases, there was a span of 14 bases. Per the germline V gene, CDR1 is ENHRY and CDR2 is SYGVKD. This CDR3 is CAISGEMGGTEAFF. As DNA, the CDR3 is TGTGCCATCAGTGGAGAAATGGGGGGAACTGAAGCTTTCTTT.

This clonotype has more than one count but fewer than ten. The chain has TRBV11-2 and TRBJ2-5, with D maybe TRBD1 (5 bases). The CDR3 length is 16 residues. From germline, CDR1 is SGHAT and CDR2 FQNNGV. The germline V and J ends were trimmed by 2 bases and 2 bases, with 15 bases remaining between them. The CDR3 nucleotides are TGTGCCAGCAGCTTAATCCTATGGGGCCATCAAGAGACCCAGTACTTC. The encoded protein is CASSLILWGHQETQYF.

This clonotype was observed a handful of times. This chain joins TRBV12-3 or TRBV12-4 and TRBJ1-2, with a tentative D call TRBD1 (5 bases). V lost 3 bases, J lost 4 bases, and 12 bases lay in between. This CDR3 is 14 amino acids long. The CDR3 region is CASSLSRALYGYTF. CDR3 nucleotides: TGTGCCAGCAGTTTGAGCAGGGCGCTCTATGGCTACACCTTC.

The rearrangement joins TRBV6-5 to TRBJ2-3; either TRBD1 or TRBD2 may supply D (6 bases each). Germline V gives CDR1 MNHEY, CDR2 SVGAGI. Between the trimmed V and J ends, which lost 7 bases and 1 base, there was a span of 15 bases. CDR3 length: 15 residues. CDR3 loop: CASTRAGGRTDTQYF. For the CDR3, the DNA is TGTGCCAGCACCCGGGCCGGGGGCCGCACAGATACGCAGTATTTT.

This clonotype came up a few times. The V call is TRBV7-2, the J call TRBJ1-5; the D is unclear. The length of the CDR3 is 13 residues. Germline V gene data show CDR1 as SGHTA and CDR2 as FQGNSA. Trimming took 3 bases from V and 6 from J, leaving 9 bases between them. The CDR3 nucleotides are TGTGCCAGCAGCTTTCACCCGAGTCAGCCCCAGCATTTT. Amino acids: CASSFHPSQPQHF. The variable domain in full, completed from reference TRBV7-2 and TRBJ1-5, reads GAGVSQSPSNKVTEKGKDVELRCDPISGHTALYWYRQSLGQGLEFLIYFQGNSAPDKSGLPSDRFSAERTGGSVSTLTIQRTQQEDSAVYLCASSFHPSQPQHFGDGTRLSIL.

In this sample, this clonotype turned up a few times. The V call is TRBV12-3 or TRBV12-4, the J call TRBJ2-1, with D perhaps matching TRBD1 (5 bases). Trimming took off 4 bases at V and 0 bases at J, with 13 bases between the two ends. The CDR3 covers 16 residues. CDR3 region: CASSWILGRSYNEQFF. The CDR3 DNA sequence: TGTGCCAGCAGTTGGATTTTGGGGCGCTCCTACAATGAGCAGTTCTTC.

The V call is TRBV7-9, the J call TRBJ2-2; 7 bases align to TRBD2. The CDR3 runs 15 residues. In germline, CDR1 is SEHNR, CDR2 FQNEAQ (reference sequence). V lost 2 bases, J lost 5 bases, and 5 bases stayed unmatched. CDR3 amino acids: CASSLRRGDTGELFF. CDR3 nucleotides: TGTGCCAGCAGCTTAAGACGGGGGGATACCGGGGAGCTGTTTTTT.

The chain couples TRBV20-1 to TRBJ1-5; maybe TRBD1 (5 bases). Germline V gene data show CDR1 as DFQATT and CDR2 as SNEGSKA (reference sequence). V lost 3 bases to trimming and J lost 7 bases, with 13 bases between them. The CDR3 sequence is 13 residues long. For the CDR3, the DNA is TGCAGTGCTAGGTCCCCAGGGCACCAGCCCCAGCATTTT. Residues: CSARSPGHQPQHF.